This passage covers 32 T cell receptor beta chains from one sample sequenced in a study of T cell changes during pregnancy in multiple sclerosis. Assay: immunoSEQ multiplex PCR; the TCRdb copy retains only in-frame clones and omits some. This sample has some 140,000 clones, with about 96% found just once. Sequencing used peripheral blood, obtained after pregnancy. The source of these receptors is a female donor with multiple sclerosis, enrolled in a pregnancy study.

This clone came up once. This chain uses TRBV15 with TRBJ2-1; TRBD2 might be the D (6 bases). The V and J ends lost 2 bases and 0 bases respectively, with 17 bases between them. The CDR3 runs 18 residues. In germline, CDR1 is LNHNV, CDR2 YYDKDF (reference sequence). In nucleotides, the CDR3 is TGTGCCACCAGCAGATCCCCTGCAGCGGGTTTCTCCTACAATGAGCAGTTCTTC. Encoded protein: CATSRSPAAGFSYNEQFF.

The chain joins TRBV19 to TRBJ2-7; 7 bases are a match to TRBD2. The CDR3 sequence is 15 residues long. CDR1 LNHDA and CDR2 SQIVND come from the germline V gene (reference sequence). Germline trimming cut 5 bases from V and 5 bases from J; bases unmatched to any gene: 12. The CDR3 spells CASSLIPSGAHEQYF. The CDR3 nucleotides are TGTGCCAGTAGTTTAATACCTAGCGGAGCGCACGAGCAGTACTTC.

This chain connects TRBV30 to TRBJ2-5; tentative D call: TRBD2 (6 bases). This CDR3 has 15 residues. Per germline, CDR1 GTSNPN and CDR2 SVGIG (reference sequence). V was trimmed by 1 base and J by 5 bases, leaving 17 bases between them. In DNA, the CDR3 is TGTGCCTGGAGTGGCTTTGGGGGGATTGGGGAGACCCAGTACTTC. Encoded protein: CAWSGFGGIGETQYF.

The CDR3 spells CASSPWTISYNEQFF. For the CDR3, the DNA is TGTGCCAGCAGCCCCTGGACTATATCCTACAATGAGCAGTTCTTC. The V gene is TRBV28, the J gene TRBJ2-1; perhaps TRBD2 as D (6 bases). There are 15 residues in the CDR3. Germline assignment: CDR1 MDHEN and CDR2 SYDVKM. The V end was cut by 6 bases, the J end by 1 base, with 13 bases between.

This sequence joins TRBV19 and TRBJ2-1; D perhaps matches TRBD1 (5 bases). The CDR3 sequence is 12 residues long. The germline CDR1 and CDR2 sequences are LNHDA and SQIVND (reference sequence). Deletions cut 6 bases from V and 5 bases from J, with 8 bases between. CDR3 sequence: CASREGDNEQFF. In DNA form, the CDR3 reads TGTGCCAGTAGAGAAGGGGACAATGAGCAGTTCTTC.

V and J are TRBV28 and TRBJ1-2, with 8 bases fitting TRBD1. V lost 8 bases and J lost 6; bases outside the gene matches: 2. The CDR3 loop spans 11 amino acids. In germline, CDR1 is MDHEN, CDR2 SYDVKM. CDR3 coding DNA: TGTGCCAGCGGACAGGGCCATGGCTACACCTTC. Amino acids: CASGQGHGYTF.

V and J are TRBV6-6 and TRBJ2-5; TRBD2 agrees at 7 bases. The CDR3 spans 15 residues. Germline V CDR1 and CDR2: MNHNY, SVGAGI (reference sequence). V lost 4 bases, J lost 2 bases, and 7 bases stayed unmatched. The CDR3 sequence is CASSWGGRSQETQYF. CDR3 DNA sequence: TGTGCCAGCAGTTGGGGCGGGAGATCACAAGAGACCCAGTACTTC.

The chain joins TRBV12-5 to TRBJ2-1; 8 bases are a match to TRBD2. The CDR3 loop spans 15 amino acids. V lost 5 bases to trimming and J lost 10 bases; unmatched junction nucleotides: 13. The germline CDR1 and CDR2 sequences are LGHNT and FRNRAP. CDR3 in amino acids: CASGPPTGGNREQFF. The CDR3 region has the DNA TGTGCTAGTGGTCCCCCGACGGGAGGGAATCGGGAGCAGTTCTTC.

This chain joins TRBV5-1 and TRBJ2-5, with 10 positions matching TRBD2. This CDR3 is built from 15 residues. In germline, CDR1 is SGHRS, CDR2 YFSETQ. Trimming took 0 bases from V and 5 from J; bases not matched to a gene: 4. The chain's CDR3 is CASSLALAGVETQYF. The CDR3 bases are TGCGCCAGCAGCTTGGCCCTAGCGGGAGTGGAGACCCAGTACTTC.

This chain connects TRBV6-1 to TRBJ1-2; D is uncertain. V gave up 6 bases and J gave up 2 bases, with 13 bases separating them. This CDR3 contains 14 residues. CDR1 and CDR2 from the germline V gene are MNHNS and SASEGT. For the CDR3, the DNA is TGTGCCAGCAGGAAAGCACCCGAGAACTATGGCTACACCTTC. It codes for CASRKAPENYGYTF.

As regards this clone: The junction does not match germline at one end; this may be a read error. V and J are TRBV7-7 and TRBJ2-7, with TRBD1 identical over 7 bases. Per germline, CDR1 SSHAT and CDR2 FNYEAQ (reference sequence). The CDR3 is 15 residues long. The CDR3, as DNA: TGTGCTAGCAGCTTAGAGCCGGGACAGATATACGAGCAGTACTTC. Protein: CASSLEPGQIYEQYF.

The chain has TRBV5-1 and TRBJ2-2; possible D gene TRBD2, 6 bases. Trimming removed 2 bases from V and 5 bases from J, with 10 bases in between. CDR1 is SGHRS, CDR2 YFSETQ, per germline. The CDR3 extends over 14 amino acids. CDR3 nucleotide sequence: TGCGCCAGCAGCTTACTAGCCGGAACCGGGGAGCTGTTTTTT. This encodes CASSLLAGTGELFF. The full variable domain, in which reference TRBV5-1 and TRBJ2-2 provide the parts outside the CDR3, is KAGVTQTPRYLIKTRGQQVTLSCSPISGHRSVSWYQQTPGQGLQFLFEYFSETQRNKGNFPGRFSGRQFSNSRSEMNVSTLELGDSALYLCASSLLAGTGELFFGEGSRLTVL.

The V gene is TRBV7-9, the J gene TRBJ2-7; 11 nucleotides align to TRBD1. CDR3 length equals 16 residues. CDR1 and CDR2 (germline): SEHNR, FQNEAQ (reference sequence). V lost 4 bases and J lost 5; bases outside the gene matches: 10. CDR3 sequence reads: CASSSGTGGMLHEQYF. The CDR3 bases are TGTGCCAGCAGCTCGGGGACAGGGGGGATGCTACACGAGCAGTACTTC.

The chain is built from TRBV28 and TRBJ2-5; 11 positions agree with TRBD2. This CDR3 has 17 residues. From germline, CDR1 is MDHEN and CDR2 SYDVKM. V lost 6 bases to trimming and J lost 4 bases; unmatched junction nucleotides: 13. CDR3 residues: CASSPGVGSGRGETQYF. Here the CDR3 DNA reads TGTGCCAGCAGCCCCGGAGTGGGTAGCGGGAGGGGAGAGACCCAGTACTTC.

This rearrangement joins TRBV28 to TRBJ2-7; tentative D call: TRBD2 (5 bases). The V end was cut by 6 bases, the J end by 8 bases, with 14 bases between. The CDR3 has 12 residues. Germline-derived CDR1 and CDR2 are MDHEN and SYDVKM. The CDR3 loop reads CASRPGEPKQYF. CDR3 nucleotides: TGTGCCAGCAGACCCGGGGAGCCGAAGCAGTACTTC.

The chain recombines TRBV19 with TRBJ2-1; TRBD2 matches at 12 bases. This CDR3 spans 16 amino acids. The trim removed 5 bases at V and 1 base at J, leaving 3 bases unmatched. CDR1 LNHDA and CDR2 SQIVND come from the germline V gene (reference sequence). DNA of the CDR3: TGTGCCAGTAGTGAGACTAGCGGGAGTTCCTACAATGAGCAGTTCTTC. It encodes CASSETSGSSYNEQFF.

In DNA, the CDR3 is TGTGCCAGCAGTTTAGTTAAGGGCCGGGGTGCCAACACCGGGGAGCTGTTTTTT. Translated, it gives CASSLVKGRGANTGELFF. V gene TRBV28 combines with J gene TRBJ2-2; D might be TRBD2 (5 bases). The V and J ends lost 2 bases and 2 bases respectively, with 18 bases between them. The V gene's germline CDR1 is MDHEN and CDR2 SYDVKM. The CDR3 runs 18 residues.

CDR3 bases: TGTGCCAGCAGCCAAGTGAGAGGTAATGAAGCTTTCTTT. This codes for CASSQVRGNEAFF. This chain uses TRBV4-2 with TRBJ1-1; no reliable D call. Germline-derived CDR1 and CDR2 are LGHNA and YNFKEQ. This CDR3 is built from 13 residues. V was cut by 1 base and J by 7 bases, with 10 bases left in between.

This clone was seen once. The gene calls are TRBV5-6 and TRBJ2-5, with 13 bases that match TRBD2. The CDR3 consists of 13 residues. Germline V gene data show CDR1 as SGHDT and CDR2 as YYEEEE. With 7 bases clipped from V and 4 bases from J, the junction kept 1 base outside the gene matches. CDR3 sequence reads: CASGLAGVETQYF. CDR3 nucleotides: TGTGCCAGCGGACTAGCGGGAGTAGAGACCCAGTACTTC.

The V call is TRBV5-1, the J call TRBJ2-2, with a possible D match to TRBD2 (5 bases). This CDR3 has 15 residues. V lost 6 bases to trimming and J lost 3 bases, with 15 bases between them. In germline, CDR1 is SGHRS, CDR2 YFSETQ. CDR3 DNA: TGCGCCAGCAAACTCCTGCCAGCGGACACCGGGGAGCTGTTTTTT. It is translated as CASKLLPADTGELFF.

This chain connects TRBV29-1 to TRBJ2-5; 9 bases fit TRBD2. Germline trimming cut 6 bases from V and 4 bases from J; bases unmatched to any gene: 3. In germline, CDR1 is SQVTM, CDR2 ANQGSEA. The CDR3 length is 12 residues. The DNA of the CDR3 is TGCAGCGTAACAGCGGGAGGAGAGACCCAGTACTTC. This encodes CSVTAGGETQYF.

The chain recombines TRBV10-2 with TRBJ2-3, with 7 bases fitting TRBD2. V was clipped by 6 bases and J by 3 bases; unmatched bases: 0. The CDR3 runs to 12 residues. CDR1 WSHSY and CDR2 SAAADI come from the germline V gene. This CDR3 reads CASSGRTDTQYF. CDR3 coding DNA: TGCGCCAGCAGCGGGAGGACAGATACGCAGTATTTT.

The chain combines TRBV18 with TRBJ2-5; D is perhaps TRBD2 (6 bases). The CDR3 extends over 15 amino acids. Between the trimmed V and J ends, which lost 5 bases and 0 bases, there was a span of 13 bases. The germline V gene has CDR1 KGHSH and CDR2 LQKENI. The CDR3 DNA reads TGTGCCAGCTCAACAATCGGAGGGTACCAAGAGACCCAGTACTTC. It is translated as CASSTIGGYQETQYF. Based on the CDR3 plus reference TRBV18 and TRBJ2-5, the full variable domain is NAGVMQNPRHLVRRRGQEARLRCSPMKGHSHVYWYRQLPEEGLKFMVYLQKENIIDESGMPKERFSAEFPKEGPSILRIQQVVRGDSAAYFCASSTIGGYQETQYFGPGTRLLVL.

The chain uses TRBV10-3 and TRBJ2-5; 11 nucleotides line up with TRBD2. The CDR3 extends over 17 amino acids. Germline V gene lookup returns CDR1 ENHRY and CDR2 SYGVKD. V lost 2 bases to trimming and J lost 0 bases; unmatched junction nucleotides: 5. CDR3 protein: CAISERGTSGNQETQYF. The CDR3 DNA follows: TGTGCCATCAGTGAGAGAGGGACTAGCGGAAACCAAGAGACCCAGTACTTC.

J is TRBJ2-7 and V is TRBV5-1; 8 nucleotides align to TRBD2. Germline V lookup: CDR1 SGHRS, CDR2 YFSETQ. This CDR3 is built from 15 residues. Losses at the gene ends were 5 bases for V and 3 bases for J; bases not matched to a gene: 10. In DNA, the CDR3 is TGCGCCAGCAGTAAAGCGGGAGATATGGTCTACGAGCAGTACTTC. Protein product: CASSKAGDMVYEQYF.

The chain recombines TRBV18 with TRBJ2-1; unclear D gene. Germline V gene lookup returns CDR1 KGHSH and CDR2 LQKENI. V was trimmed by 4 bases and J by 5 bases, leaving 6 bases between them. The CDR3 covers 12 residues. CDR3 loop: CASSQNNNEQFF. The DNA for the CDR3 is TGTGCCAGCTCACAAAATAACAATGAGCAGTTCTTC.

The CDR3, as DNA: TGTGCCAGCAGTTATACATTCTACGAGCAGTACTTC. Its translation: CASSYTFYEQYF. The chain joins TRBV28 to TRBJ2-7; D remains ambiguous. Germline-derived CDR1 and CDR2 are MDHEN and SYDVKM. V lost 4 bases to trimming and J lost 3 bases, with 7 bases between them. The CDR3 contains 12 residues.

The V and J genes are TRBV4-2 and TRBJ2-3; no clear D gene. The germline V and J ends were trimmed by 2 bases and 5 bases, with 8 bases remaining between them. Germline assignment: CDR1 LGHNA and CDR2 YNFKEQ. This CDR3 contains 13 residues. The DNA for the CDR3 is TGTGCCAGCAGCCAACCCGGCGGAGATACGCAGTATTTT. Amino acid sequence: CASSQPGGDTQYF.

The chain joins TRBV9 to TRBJ2-1, with 7 bases aligning to TRBD2. The CDR3 contains 15 residues. The V gene end was trimmed by 4 bases and the J gene end by 1 base; junction bases not matched to a gene: 5. Germline loops: CDR1 SGDLS, CDR2 YYNGEE. This CDR3 reads CASSISGGSYNEQFF. The CDR3 region has the DNA TGTGCCAGCAGCATTTCGGGAGGATCCTACAATGAGCAGTTCTTC.

A single count supports this clone. V gene TRBV9 combines with J gene TRBJ2-1; 8 nucleotides agree with TRBD2. The germline V gene has CDR1 SGDLS and CDR2 YYNGEE. The CDR3 has 18 residues. Trimming took 0 bases from V and 0 from J; bases not matched to a gene: 8. CDR3 DNA: TGTGCCAGCAGCGTAGAGATTGGAGCGGGAGTCTCCTACAATGAGCAGTTCTTC. Amino acids: CASSVEIGAGVSYNEQFF.

V is TRBV5-4 and J is TRBJ2-5; 12 nucleotides match TRBD2. From germline, CDR1 is SGHNT and CDR2 YYREEE (reference sequence). Unmatched junction bases numbered 3, after V lost 1 base and J lost 2 bases. The CDR3 consists of 16 residues. CDR3 nucleotides: TGTGCCAGCAGCTTGAAGCTAGCGGGAGGGCAAGAGACCCAGTACTTC. Amino acid sequence: CASSLKLAGGQETQYF.

This clone has just one count. CDR3: CASSGTARTYEQYF. The DNA of the CDR3 is TGTGCCAGCAGTGGTACCGCCAGGACCTACGAGCAGTACTTC. V gene TRBV2 combines with J gene TRBJ2-7; no clear D. Trimming stripped 4 bases from V and 2 bases from J, with 12 bases between. From germline, CDR1 is SNHLY and CDR2 FYNNEI. The CDR3 is 14 residues long.